Following are 12 T cell receptor beta chains from one sample sequenced in a study of human T cells and chemical hapten exposure. As for time point: patch test 1, 2 weeks after DPC sensitization. Treatment specified: therapeutic diphenylcyclopropenone sensitization with weekly scalp DPC. MiXCR was run by TCRdb on the RACE reads, yielding one entry per CDR3 protein. The sample contains about 360,000 distinct CDR3 sequences, about 7% of which appear only once. This sample comprised whole blood, obtained in connection with sensitization to the hapten diphenylcyclopropenone (DPC). All receptors derive from a woman aged 18-30 years with alopecia areata. Some clones in this sample may be carry-over from other donors' samples.

This clonotype came up many times. The gene calls are TRBV12-3 or TRBV12-4 and TRBJ1-5; D not resolved. This CDR3 has 14 residues. The germline V and J ends were trimmed by 3 bases and 1 base, with 7 bases remaining between them. The CDR3, as DNA: TGTGCCAGCAGTTTGTCGGGGAGCAATCAGCCCCAGCATTTT. It translates to CASSLSGSNQPQHF.

In its sample, this clonotype was seen many times. The CDR3 spells CASSQQVQGAQYF. The DNA for the CDR3 is TGTGCCAGCTCTCAACAGGTCCAGGGGGCCCAGTACTTC. The chain couples TRBV18 to TRBJ2-5; TRBD1 matches at 7 bases. The V segment lost 6 bases and the J segment 9 bases; nucleotides outside the gene matches: 10. The CDR3 covers 13 residues. Germline V lookup: CDR1 KGHSH, CDR2 LQKENI.

In its sample, this clonotype was seen many times. The chain employs TRBV29-1 and TRBJ1-4, with TRBD1 matching 8 bases. Trimming took 4 bases from V and 5 from J; bases not matched to a gene: 6. CDR3 length: 14 amino acids. In germline, CDR1 is SQVTM, CDR2 ANQGSEA. The CDR3 DNA reads as TGCAGCGTTGTAACGCGGGACAGGAATGAAAAACTGTTTTTT. Its translation is CSVVTRDRNEKLFF. Drawing the rest from reference TRBV29-1 and TRBJ1-4, the complete variable domain is SAVISQKPSRDICQRGTSLTIQCQVDSQVTMMFWYRQQPGQSLTLIATANQGSEATYESGFVIDKFPISRPNLTFSTLTVSNMSPEDSSIYLCSVVTRDRNEKLFFGSGTQLSVL.

In its sample, this clonotype was seen many times. V is TRBV6-5 and J is TRBJ1-1; no firm D call. Trimming removed 8 bases from V and 0 bases from J, with 10 bases in between. Germline CDR1 reads MNHEY; CDR2 reads SVGAGI. The CDR3 runs 13 residues. The CDR3 region is CASSRSMNTEAFF. CDR3 DNA sequence: TGTGCCAGCTCTCGTTCCATGAACACTGAAGCTTTCTTT.

This clonotype was observed a few times. This chain links TRBV12-3 or TRBV12-4 with TRBJ1-1; a possible D gene is TRBD1 (5 bases). The CDR3 covers 13 residues. Deletions cut 6 bases from V and 4 bases from J, with 12 bases between. In nucleotides, the CDR3 is TGTGCCAGCAGGTCAGGGTCTGGCACTGAAGCTTTCTTT. Its translation is CASRSGSGTEAFF.

V is TRBV7-8 and J is TRBJ2-2; D is ambiguous. Trimming shortened V by 5 bases and J by 0 bases, and 16 bases separated the two germline ends. This CDR3 has 17 residues. Per the germline V gene, CDR1 is SGHVS and CDR2 is FQNEAQ. This CDR3 reads CASSRAGSGANTGELFF. The DNA for the CDR3 is TGTGCCAGCAGCCGAGCTGGTTCGGGTGCGAACACCGGGGAGCTGTTTTTT.

This clonotype was observed many times. The V and J genes are TRBV6-2 or TRBV6-3 and TRBJ2-5; TRBD1 might be the D (6 bases). Trimming cost V 4 bases and J 5 bases, with 20 bases left between them. Germline assignment: CDR1 MNHEY and CDR2 SVGEGT. This CDR3 has 16 amino acids. The DNA for the CDR3 is TGTGCCAGCAGTTCTATTACCAGGGGAGTCGGGGAGACCCAGTACTTC. This gives the protein CASSSITRGVGETQYF.

This clonotype was seen ten or more times. The chain recombines TRBV5-1 with TRBJ2-5; D is possibly TRBD2 (6 bases). CDR1 and CDR2 from the germline V gene are SGHRS and YFSETQ. V was shortened by 1 base and J by 10 bases, with 17 bases between the two germline ends. The CDR3 length is 14 residues. The CDR3 protein is CASSLRGTPGDQYF. In nucleotides, the CDR3 is TGCGCCAGCAGCTTGCGCGGGACCCCCGGGGACCAGTACTTC.

In nucleotides, the CDR3 is TGTGCCAGCAGCTTTGCCCGACAGGGGTTCCACGAGCAGTACTTC. Amino acid sequence: CASSFARQGFHEQYF. This chain joins TRBV13 and TRBJ2-7; TRBD1 matches at 8 bases. Germline V gene sequence: CDR1 PRHDT, CDR2 FYEKMQ (reference sequence). V trimming: 3 bases; J trimming: 5 bases; junction bases outside the gene matches: 9. This CDR3 has 15 amino acids.

The V call is TRBV7-2, the J call TRBJ2-2; tentative D call: TRBD1 (5 bases). Germline lookup yields CDR1 SGHTA and CDR2 FQGNSA. The CDR3 consists of 14 residues. The V end lost 10 bases, the J end lost 6 bases, and 18 bases lay between the germline ends. The CDR3 DNA reads as TGTGCCACCAGACAGATCTCCGGAGCCGGGGAGCTGTTTTTT. Its translation: CATRQISGAGELFF.

The chain carries TRBV6-2 or TRBV6-3 and TRBJ1-6; weak D call: TRBD1 (6 bases). Trimming removed 4 bases at V and 6 bases at J, with 10 bases between. The CDR3 consists of 14 residues. From germline, CDR1 is MNHEY and CDR2 SVGEGT. CDR3 coding DNA: TGTGCCAGCAGTTGGGGGACATCTAATTCACCCCTCCACTTT. Amino acids: CASSWGTSNSPLHF.

The chain recombines TRBV7-6 with TRBJ2-5; possible D gene TRBD1, 6 bases. Germline CDR1 is SGHVS and CDR2 is FNYEAQ. Trimming pared 5 bases from V and 0 bases from J, leaving 16 bases between. CDR3 length: 16 amino acids. CDR3 nucleotide sequence: TGTGCCAGCAGCCAGGGGCAGGGGCTCAACCAAGAGACCCAGTACTTC. Protein product: CASSQGQGLNQETQYF.